This T cell receptor beta chain was recorded in a study of regulatory T cells in long-lasting Graves disease. Notes on the study in general: Persistent patients shared more public clonotypes (around 2,500) than new patients (about 1,000).

With respect to this clonotype: Its antigen is not known.

The CDR3 spans 19 residues. V lost 2 bases, J lost 0 bases, and 21 bases lay in between. Germline-derived CDR1 and CDR2 are KGHSH and LQKENI. Time point meaning: newly diagnosed GD, antithyroid drugs for less than 3 months. The TCR library used RNA extracted from PBMCs. iRepertoire HTBI primers and Arm-PCR of CDR3 regions built TCR beta libraries. TCRdb re-analysed the multiplex PCR reads in MiXCR, keeping a single row per CDR3 protein. The sample contains about 440,000 distinct CDR3 sequences, about 16% of which appear only once. Separately, the same data were catalogued under a study of T cells in Graves' hyperthyroidism and ophthalmopathy. Per that study: Newly diagnosed hyperthyroidism patients aged 18 to 65 years had disease lasting under 2 months.

This sample comprised peripheral blood mononuclear cells (PBMCs), obtained at new diagnosis, from a patient treated with antithyroid drugs. This receptor was obtained from a woman between 18 and 30 years old with Graves disease. V usage is TRBV18 and J usage is TRBJ2-3; D ambiguous. In DNA, the CDR3 is TGTGCCAGCTCACCATTTACCCCAAGTGGCGTTCTAAGCACAGATACGCAGTATTTT. Translated: CASSPFTPSGVLSTDTQYF.